The 19 T cell receptor beta chains below all came from one sample that was sequenced in a study of blood T cells in healthy people across ages. Then a second PCR, running about 6 to 11 cycles, was carried out with a sample-barcoded 5' primer and a J-beta primer mix. Via MiXCR, TCRdb re-called the 5' RACE reads, giving one row per CDR3 protein. The sample consists of fewer than 800,000 distinct CDR3 sequences, roughly 50% of them appearing once. Source material: blood. These receptors all stem from a woman aged 60-75 years in good health.

This clonotype came up once. This chain connects TRBV11-2 to TRBJ2-3; 7 positions agree with TRBD2. CDR1 is SGHAT and CDR2 is FQNNGV in the germline V gene. With V trimmed by 5 bases and J by 3 bases, 5 bases remained unmatched. This CDR3 comprises 14 residues. The CDR3 sequence is CASSRGGWTDTQYF. CDR3 nucleotides: TGTGCCAGCAGCCGCGGGGGTTGGACAGATACGCAGTATTTT.

This clonotype was counted a few times. The chain combines TRBV4-2 with TRBJ1-1, with TRBD1 identical over 7 bases. CDR3 size: 14 residues. The ends lost 4 bases at V and 4 bases at J; junction bases unmatched: 6. Germline CDR1 is LGHNA and CDR2 is YNFKEQ. CDR3 nucleotide sequence: TGTGCCAGCAGCCCGCCGACAGGGATCACTGAAGCTTTCTTT. Its translation: CASSPPTGITEAFF.

This clonotype was found once. This sequence joins TRBV6-6 and TRBJ2-7, with TRBD2 matching 9 bases. This CDR3 has 16 amino acids. J was trimmed by 4 bases and V by 6 bases; bases with no gene match: 13. CDR1 and CDR2 from the germline V gene are MNHNY and SVGAGI (reference sequence). For the CDR3, the DNA is TGTGCCAGCAGCCCCCGGCCTAGCGGGGTCTTTTACGAGCAGTACTTC. Translated, it gives CASSPRPSGVFYEQYF.

This chain links TRBV5-1 with TRBJ2-3; D could derive from TRBD1 or TRBD2 (5 bases each). V was cut by 2 bases and J by 4 bases, with 14 bases left in between. CDR1 and CDR2 (germline): SGHRS, YFSETQ. The CDR3 extends over 15 amino acids. CDR3 DNA: TGCGCCAGCAGCTTTACAGGTAGGGGAGCAGATACGCAGTATTTT. Translation: CASSFTGRGADTQYF.

This clonotype was seen just once. The V call is TRBV29-1, the J call TRBJ2-7, with a weak D call TRBD2 (6 bases). V was shortened by 3 bases and J by 10 bases, with 19 bases between the two germline ends. The CDR3 is 13 amino acids. Germline V gene sequence: CDR1 SQVTM, CDR2 ANQGSEA. Here the CDR3 DNA reads TGCAGCGTTGATGCCGGATTCCAAGGGACTCAGTACTTC. Its protein product is CSVDAGFQGTQYF.

Points on this clonotype: Sequence at one end of the junction differs from germline and may be a read error. This chain connects TRBV29-1 to TRBJ2-1; 15 bases agree with TRBD2. The CDR3 consists of 16 residues. Germline V lookup: CDR1 SQVTM, CDR2 ANQGSEA. CDR3 in DNA: TGCGGCGTTGAAGGGACTAGCGGGAGGAGGTACAATGAGCAGTTCTTC. Amino acids: CGVEGTSGRRYNEQFF.

This rearrangement joins TRBV20-1 to TRBJ1-1; D gene unclear. Germline assignment: CDR1 DFQATT and CDR2 SNEGSKA (reference sequence). V lost 3 bases, J lost 2 bases, and 16 bases lay in between. The CDR3 runs 15 residues. As DNA, the CDR3 is TGCAGTGCTAGGTCCAATGGTCGGGCCAACACTGAAGCTTTCTTT. It codes for CSARSNGRANTEAFF.

This chain links TRBV10-3 with TRBJ1-5, with 9 bases identical to TRBD1. V gave up 8 bases and J gave up 3 bases; unmatched junction bases: 2. The germline V gene has CDR1 ENHRY and CDR2 SYGVKD. This CDR3 comprises 13 residues. CDR3 amino acids: CAIGDRDNQPQHF. CDR3 DNA: TGTGCCATCGGGGACAGGGACAATCAGCCCCAGCATTTT.

The chain couples TRBV20-1 to TRBJ2-1, with 11 positions matching TRBD2. CDR1 DFQATT and CDR2 SNEGSKA come from the germline V gene (reference sequence). V lost 6 bases and J lost 9; bases outside the gene matches: 7. The CDR3 spans 13 residues. The CDR3 loop is CSALTTSGSEQFF. The CDR3 DNA sequence: TGCAGTGCCCTAACCACTAGCGGGAGTGAGCAGTTCTTC.

As regards this clonotype: A read error may account for a junction end that differs from germline. V and J are TRBV5-1 and TRBJ2-7, with 7 bases lining up with TRBD1. CDR1 is SGHRS, CDR2 YFSETQ, per germline. This CDR3 is 15 amino acids long. CDR3 sequence reads: CASSYGTVQNYEQHF. In DNA form, the CDR3 reads TGCGCCAGCAGCTATGGGACAGTGCAAAACTACGAGCAGCACTTC.

V is TRBV4-3 and J is TRBJ2-3; no reliable D call. Looked up from germline, CDR1 is LGHNA and CDR2 is YSLEER. This CDR3 has 14 residues. With 1 base removed from V and 2 bases from J, the gap between germline ends came to 7 bases. The CDR3 here is CASSQVRFTDTQYF. The CDR3 DNA follows: TGCGCCAGCAGCCAAGTTAGATTCACAGATACGCAGTATTTT.

The CDR3 region is CSVEQGFRNIQYF. The CDR3 coding sequence is TGCAGCGTTGAACAGGGATTTAGGAACATTCAGTACTTC. The V call is TRBV29-1, the J call TRBJ2-4; weak D call: TRBD1 (5 bases). CDR3 length: 13 amino acids. The ends were cut back, 2 bases at V and 7 bases at J, with 12 bases in the middle. Germline V gives CDR1 SQVTM, CDR2 ANQGSEA.

V and J are TRBV24-1 and TRBJ2-3; TRBD2 agrees at 7 bases. With 2 bases clipped from V and 4 bases from J, the junction kept 5 bases outside the gene matches. Per the germline V gene, CDR1 is KGHDR and CDR2 is SFDVKD. The CDR3 spans 15 residues. CDR3: CATSDWERDPDTQYF. In nucleotides, the CDR3 is TGTGCCACCAGTGATTGGGAGCGGGACCCAGATACGCAGTATTTT.

The rearrangement uses TRBV24-1 and TRBJ2-3, with 8 bases matching TRBD2. V gave up 5 bases and J gave up 4 bases; unmatched junction bases: 1. Germline V CDR1 and CDR2: KGHDR, SFDVKD. The CDR3 has 13 amino acids. The CDR3 nucleotides are TGTGCCACCAGTGTCGGGGGGGCAGATACGCAGTATTTT. It specifies CATSVGGADTQYF.

This chain links TRBV7-8 with TRBJ2-1, with TRBD2 matching 12 bases. The CDR3 loop spans 20 amino acids. CDR1 SGHVS and CDR2 FQNEAQ come from the germline V gene. V lost 5 bases and J lost 4; bases outside the gene matches: 18. The CDR3 is CASSARLAGAAVDMYNEQFF. The CDR3 region has the DNA TGTGCCAGCAGCGCCCGACTAGCGGGAGCCGCTGTAGATATGTACAATGAGCAGTTCTTC.

This chain joins TRBV19 and TRBJ2-3, with 12 bases that match TRBD2. This CDR3 is built from 15 residues. V gave up 7 bases and J gave up 2 bases; unmatched junction bases: 4. Germline loops: CDR1 LNHDA, CDR2 SQIVND (reference sequence). CDR3 sequence reads: CASTGLAGTTDTQYF. The DNA of the CDR3 is TGTGCCAGTACTGGACTAGCGGGAACCACAGATACGCAGTATTTT.

V gene TRBV28 combines with J gene TRBJ2-1; D is possibly TRBD2 (6 bases). Trimming took off 6 bases at V and 7 bases at J, with 19 bases between the two ends. The CDR3 contains 15 residues. Germline V gene lookup returns CDR1 MDHEN and CDR2 SYDVKM. CDR3: CASRHPRKEGNEQFF. CDR3 DNA: TGTGCCAGCAGGCACCCTAGAAAGGAGGGGAATGAGCAGTTCTTC. Based on the CDR3 plus reference TRBV28 and TRBJ2-1, the full variable domain is DVKVTQSSRYLVKRTGEKVFLECVQDMDHENMFWYRQDPGLGLRLIYFSYDVKMKEKGDIPEGYSVSREKKERFSLILESASTNQTSMYLCASRHPRKEGNEQFFGPGTRLTVL.

The genes are TRBV29-1 and TRBJ1-3, with a possible D match to TRBD1 (5 bases). The CDR3 is made up of 13 amino acids. Germline V gene lookup returns CDR1 SQVTM and CDR2 ANQGSEA. The germline V and J ends were trimmed by 5 bases and 4 bases, with 12 bases remaining between them. CDR3 region: CSVPGNSGNTIYF. CDR3 DNA: TGCAGCGTTCCAGGGAATTCGGGAAACACCATATATTTT. The complete variable domain, with remaining parts taken from reference TRBV29-1 and TRBJ1-3, reads SAVISQKPSRDICQRGTSLTIQCQVDSQVTMMFWYRQQPGQSLTLIATANQGSEATYESGFVIDKFPISRPNLTFSTLTVSNMSPEDSSIYLCSVPGNSGNTIYFGEGSWLTVV.

J is TRBJ1-4 and V is TRBV28; no clear D gene. The germline V gene has CDR1 MDHEN and CDR2 SYDVKM. V lost 2 bases and J 3 bases, leaving 10 bases between the germline ends. The CDR3 runs to 15 residues. The CDR3 bases are TGTGCCAGCAGTTTAGGAGGTCAGGCTAATGAAAAACTGTTTTTT. This gives the protein CASSLGGQANEKLFF.